This record looks at one T cell receptor (beta chain) sequence and its context. The protocol was immunoSEQ multiplex PCR, while the TCRdb copy is restricted to in-frame clones and leaves out a portion. The sample contains roughly 150,000 clones, more than 75% of which appear only once. The data stem from a study of blood T cell repertoires in COVID-19. Germline V gene data show CDR1 as SQVTM and CDR2 as ANQGSEA. The CDR3 sequence is 13 residues long. The ends were cut back, 6 bases at V and 0 bases at J, with 11 bases in the middle. This chain connects TRBV29-1 to TRBJ1-2; D unresolved. The sequencing sample was made of peripheral blood. The clonotype comes from a man aged 55 to 69 with active or convalescent COVID-19. CDR3 nucleotide sequence: TGCAGCGTCGGGCGGGGAGCTAACTATGGCTACACCTTC. Encoded protein: CSVGRGANYGYTF.